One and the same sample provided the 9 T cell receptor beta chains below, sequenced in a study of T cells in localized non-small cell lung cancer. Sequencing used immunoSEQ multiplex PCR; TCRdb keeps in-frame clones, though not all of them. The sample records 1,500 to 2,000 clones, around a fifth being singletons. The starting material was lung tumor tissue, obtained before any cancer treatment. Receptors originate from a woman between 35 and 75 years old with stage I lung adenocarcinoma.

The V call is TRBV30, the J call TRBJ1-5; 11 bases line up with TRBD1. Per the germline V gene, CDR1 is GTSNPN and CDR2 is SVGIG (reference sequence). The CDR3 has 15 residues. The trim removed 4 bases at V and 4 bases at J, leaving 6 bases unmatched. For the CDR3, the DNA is TGTGCCTGGATTAACCGGGACAGGGGGAATCAGCCCCAGCATTTT. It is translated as CAWINRDRGNQPQHF.

CDR3 nucleotides: TGTGCCAGCAGCGTCCGGGATTCTAACACCGGGGAGCTGTTTTTT. It is translated as CASSVRDSNTGELFF. This sequence joins TRBV11-3 and TRBJ2-2; D is perhaps TRBD2 (5 bases). This CDR3 spans 15 amino acids. Germline-derived CDR1 and CDR2 are SGHNT and YENEEA. V was trimmed by 5 bases and J by 2 bases, leaving 12 bases between them. The whole variable domain, filled in from reference TRBV11-3 and TRBJ2-2, reads EAGVVQSPRYKIIEKKQPVAFWCNPISGHNTLYWYLQNLGQGPELLIRYENEEAVDDSQLPKDRFSAERLKGVDSTLKIQPAELGDSAVYLCASSVRDSNTGELFFGEGSRLTVL.

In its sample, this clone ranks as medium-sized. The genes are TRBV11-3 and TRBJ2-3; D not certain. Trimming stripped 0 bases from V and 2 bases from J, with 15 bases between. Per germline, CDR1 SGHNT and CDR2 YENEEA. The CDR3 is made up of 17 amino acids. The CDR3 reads CASSLDDRDPYTDTQYF. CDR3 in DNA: TGTGCCAGCAGCTTAGATGATCGAGACCCCTACACAGATACGCAGTATTTT.

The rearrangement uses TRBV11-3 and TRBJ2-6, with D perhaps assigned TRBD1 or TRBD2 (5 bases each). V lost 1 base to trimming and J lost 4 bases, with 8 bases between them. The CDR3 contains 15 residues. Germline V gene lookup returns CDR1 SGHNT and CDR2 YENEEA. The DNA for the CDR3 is TGTGCCAGCAGCTTAGTCGGGGCCGGGGCCAACGTCCTGACTTTC. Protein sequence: CASSLVGAGANVLTF.

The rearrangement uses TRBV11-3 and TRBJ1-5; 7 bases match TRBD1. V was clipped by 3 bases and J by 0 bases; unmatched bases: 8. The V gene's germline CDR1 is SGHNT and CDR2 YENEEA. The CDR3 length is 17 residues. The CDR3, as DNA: TGTGCCAGCAGCTTCTGGACAGGTTCCACTAGCAATCAGCCCCAGCATTTT. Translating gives CASSFWTGSTSNQPQHF. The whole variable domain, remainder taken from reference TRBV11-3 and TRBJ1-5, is EAGVVQSPRYKIIEKKQPVAFWCNPISGHNTLYWYLQNLGQGPELLIRYENEEAVDDSQLPKDRFSAERLKGVDSTLKIQPAELGDSAVYLCASSFWTGSTSNQPQHFGDGTRLSIL.

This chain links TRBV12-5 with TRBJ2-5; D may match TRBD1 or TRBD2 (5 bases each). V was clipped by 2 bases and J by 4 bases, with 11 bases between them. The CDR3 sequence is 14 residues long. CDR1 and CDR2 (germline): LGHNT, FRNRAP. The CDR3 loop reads CASGLRDGGETQYF. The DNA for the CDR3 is TGTGCTAGTGGTTTGAGGGACGGTGGAGAGACCCAGTACTTC.

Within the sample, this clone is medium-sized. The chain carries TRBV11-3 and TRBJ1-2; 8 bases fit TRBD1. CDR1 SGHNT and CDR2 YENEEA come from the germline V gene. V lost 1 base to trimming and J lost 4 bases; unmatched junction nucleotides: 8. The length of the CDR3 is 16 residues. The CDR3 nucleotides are TGTGCCAGCAGCTTAGGAGGACAGGGTAGTTTCTATGGCTACACCTTC. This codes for CASSLGGQGSFYGYTF.

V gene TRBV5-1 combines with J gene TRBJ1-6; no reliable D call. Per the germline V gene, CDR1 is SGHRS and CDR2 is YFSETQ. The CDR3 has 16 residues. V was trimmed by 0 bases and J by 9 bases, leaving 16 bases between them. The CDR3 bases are TGCGCCAGCAGCTTGGATGGGAGCCTAAATACTTCACCCCTCCACTTT. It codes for CASSLDGSLNTSPLHF.

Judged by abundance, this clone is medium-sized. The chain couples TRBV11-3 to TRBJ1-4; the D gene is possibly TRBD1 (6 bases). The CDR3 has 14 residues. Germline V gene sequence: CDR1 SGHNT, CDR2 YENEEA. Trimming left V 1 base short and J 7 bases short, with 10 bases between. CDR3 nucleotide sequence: TGTGCCAGCAGCTTAGGGGGGCTGGGTGAAAAACTGTTTTTT. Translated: CASSLGGLGEKLFF.